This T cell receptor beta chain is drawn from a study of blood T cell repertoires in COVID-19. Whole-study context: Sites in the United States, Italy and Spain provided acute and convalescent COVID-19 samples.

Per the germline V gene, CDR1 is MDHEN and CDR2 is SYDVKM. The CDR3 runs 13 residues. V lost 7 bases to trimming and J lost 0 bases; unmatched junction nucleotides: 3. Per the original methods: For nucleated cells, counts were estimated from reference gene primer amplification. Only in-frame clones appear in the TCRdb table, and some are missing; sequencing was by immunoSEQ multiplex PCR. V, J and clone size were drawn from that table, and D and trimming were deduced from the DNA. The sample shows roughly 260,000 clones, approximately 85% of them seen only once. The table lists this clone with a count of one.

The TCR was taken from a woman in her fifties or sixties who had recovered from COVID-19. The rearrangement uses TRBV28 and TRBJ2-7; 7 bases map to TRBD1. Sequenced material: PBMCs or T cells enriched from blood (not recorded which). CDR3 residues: CASKQGYSYEQYF. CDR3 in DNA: TGTGCCAGCAAACAGGGGTACTCCTACGAGCAGTACTTC.